The rows below give T cell receptor beta chains drawn from one sample of a study of T cell responses to AZD1222 COVID-19 vaccine. The assay was immunoSEQ multiplex PCR, and TCRdb's table has in-frame clones only and misses some. The table shows 120,000 or so clones, with around 86% occurring only once. The sequenced sample was peripheral blood, obtained on day 0 of AZD1222 vaccination. Every receptor here comes from an adult in good health. Both conserved end residues are part of each CDR3.

v_call: TRBV5-6; j_call: TRBJ1-6; cdr3_aa: CASSSLQEHSPLHF
v_call: TRBV5-6; j_call: TRBJ1-2; cdr3_aa: CASSPGVSRGGYTF
v_call: TRBV10-2; j_call: TRBJ1-5; cdr3_aa: CASRTAGGENQPQHF
v_call: TRBV11-2; j_call: TRBJ1-4; cdr3_aa: CASSLEMIPRGPEKLFF
v_call: TRBV20-1; j_call: TRBJ1-2; cdr3_aa: CSASQGNYGYTF
v_call: TRBV6-5; j_call: TRBJ2-1; cdr3_aa: CASSTSVGEQFF
v_call: TRBV2; j_call: TRBJ2-2; cdr3_aa: CASRTDNTGELFF
v_call: TRBV12-5; j_call: TRBJ2-3; cdr3_aa: CASGLGELSATDTQYF
v_call: TRBV3-1/TRBV3-2; j_call: TRBJ1-2; cdr3_aa: CASSQDGGIAGYTF
v_call: TRBV2; j_call: TRBJ2-5; cdr3_aa: CAQGQQETQYF
v_call: TRBV7-2; j_call: TRBJ2-3; cdr3_aa: CASSPTSLAYTDTQYF
v_call: TRBV30; j_call: TRBJ1-2; cdr3_aa: CAYLSTRVYGYTF
v_call: TRBV7-9; j_call: TRBJ2-7; cdr3_aa: CASSLIQGPHEQYF
v_call: TRBV2; j_call: TRBJ2-5; cdr3_aa: CASSGGTQYF
v_call: TRBV4-1; j_call: TRBJ1-3; cdr3_aa: CASSPRGGPGNTIYF
v_call: TRBV10-1; j_call: TRBJ2-3; cdr3_aa: CASSELAGATDTQYF
v_call: TRBV21-1; j_call: TRBJ1-5; cdr3_aa: CANQRAPQPQHF
v_call: TRBV7-8; j_call: TRBJ1-1; cdr3_aa: CASSRRDQVSEAFF
v_call: TRBV6-4; j_call: TRBJ1-3; cdr3_aa: CASSGPIIELGNTIYF
v_call: TRBV12-5; j_call: TRBJ2-3; cdr3_aa: CASDLSGATDTQYF
v_call: TRBV5-6; j_call: TRBJ1-6; cdr3_aa: CASSFGGSPLHF
v_call: TRBV6-1; j_call: TRBJ1-2; cdr3_aa: CASSEGGTGGIGYTF
v_call: TRBV4-2; j_call: TRBJ1-5; cdr3_aa: CASSQESAADNQPQHF
v_call: TRBV29-1; j_call: TRBJ1-1; cdr3_aa: CSVVQGNEAFF
v_call: TRBV3-1/TRBV3-2; j_call: TRBJ1-6; cdr3_aa: CASSQVDSPLHF
v_call: TRBV24-1; j_call: TRBJ1-2; cdr3_aa: CATRETGGYTF
v_call: TRBV5-5; j_call: TRBJ2-1; cdr3_aa: CASSPGGSLYNEQFF
v_call: TRBV11-2; j_call: TRBJ1-2; cdr3_aa: CASSSSGTGRIYGYTF
v_call: TRBV7-8; j_call: TRBJ2-3; cdr3_aa: CASSLEGEGGGFTDTQYF
v_call: TRBV19; j_call: TRBJ2-1; cdr3_aa: CASSIGDYTYNEQFF
v_call: TRBV5-6; j_call: TRBJ1-1; cdr3_aa: CASSLVRGRFTEAFF
v_call: TRBV13; j_call: TRBJ2-4; cdr3_aa: CASSPRWAGGLAKNIQYF
v_call: TRBV10-3; j_call: TRBJ2-7; cdr3_aa: CAISEWQGVSYEQYF
v_call: TRBV9; j_call: TRBJ2-3; cdr3_aa: CASSSRTGPSTDTQYF
v_call: TRBV5-4; j_call: TRBJ1-1; cdr3_aa: CASSLRGGVNTEAFF
v_call: TRBV11-2; j_call: TRBJ2-1; cdr3_aa: CASRTSGTQKGGEQFF
v_call: TRBV10-1; j_call: TRBJ2-7; cdr3_aa: CATRSAGGETYEQYF
v_call: TRBV4-1; j_call: TRBJ1-3; cdr3_aa: CASSQGAAGNTIYF
v_call: TRBV4-2; j_call: TRBJ1-2; cdr3_aa: CASSHREGDYGYTF
v_call: TRBV14; j_call: TRBJ1-2; cdr3_aa: CASSLPGTGGYGYTF
v_call: TRBV12-3/TRBV12-4; j_call: TRBJ2-4; cdr3_aa: CASRAGGGIQYF
v_call: TRBV30; j_call: TRBJ1-1; cdr3_aa: CAWSRPNTEAFF
v_call: TRBV25-1; j_call: TRBJ2-3; cdr3_aa: CASSEFAGLGVDTQYF
v_call: TRBV5-6; j_call: TRBJ2-7; cdr3_aa: CASSRNYEQYF